This TCR beta chain was obtained from a study of blood T cell repertoires in COVID-19 (dated by TCRdb to 2018 to 2021). For the study in its entirety: Collaborator samples came from the United States, Italy and Spain and covered acute and convalescent phases of COVID-19. The material from the prospective study consisted of cDNA or gDNA derived from T cells, B-cell-depleted T cells, or PBMCs. Deeply sampled blood TCRbeta repertoires from subjects exposed to, actively infected with, or recovered from COVID-19 were included in the dataset. The repertoires were released in a freely available public database meant as a resource for research on the immune response to SARS-CoV-2. The samples were drawn from the first 160 participants of the ongoing ImmuneRACE study and from 1,254 subjects provided by 6 global collaborators. A de-identified subject ID, COVID-19 status, age in years and sex were almost always included in the sample metadata. Where HLA class I and class II types were available, the types were taken from metadata supplied by the sample provider, not from assay-based typing.

Note on this clone: Its antigen remains undetermined. Base qualities are not at hand, and no much larger clone is one base apart.

There are 16 amino acids in the CDR3, from cysteine to phenylalanine inclusive. The only DNA kept is the CDR3, 48 bases in frame from the first base. The germline ends are 11 bases apart after V is trimmed by 0 bases and J by 3 bases. The germline V gene gives CDR1 as SGHTA and CDR2 as FQGNSA. In the prospective study, participants were 18 to 89 years old, resided in about two dozen geographic areas of the United States, and were enrolled through a virtual design. Cohort assignment in the prospective study relied on participant-reported clinical history from a screening survey and a study questionnaire. In the prospective study, mobile phlebotomists collected whole blood, serum and a nasopharyngeal or oropharyngeal swab from each participant. Additional blood draws and questionnaires over an approximately two-month period could optionally be provided by prospective study participants. Before DNA extraction, blood samples from the prospective study were shipped at room temperature or frozen.

Overall study results and their limits: The amount of clinical and demographic metadata varied by source and participant and was provided uncurated.

The immunoSEQ Assay, a bias-controlled multiplex PCR, was used to amplify TCRbeta CDR3 regions from genomic DNA. The authors processed their data as follows. Within the assay, amplification of reference gene primers was used to estimate how many nucleated cells each sample contained. Sequence reads were collapsed and filtered to measure the absolute abundance of every unique TCRbeta CDR3 rearrangement. For each sample, productive Simpson clonality was calculated as the square root of Simpson's diversity index over productive rearrangements. In TCRdb, the immuneACCESS table is reduced to in-frame sequences with V and J assigned. These tables do not hold every clone; where another copy was compared, an unresolved V gene accounts for under half, and the others remain unexplained. That table is the source of V, J and clone size, and D and trimming were worked out from the DNA. This sample comprises 350,000 to 400,000 clones, roughly 88% of them detected only once. Of the sample, over 0.9% is held by the ten largest clones.

The sample consisted of PBMCs or T cells enriched from blood (not recorded which). The source of this sequence is a woman aged 25 to 39 with acute COVID-19. The rearranged chain carries TRBV7-2 and TRBJ1-4; too little of a D gene remains to name it. The DNA sequence is as follows: TGTGCCAGCAGCTTAGCGGTTGGGGAGGCTAATGAAAAACTGTTTTTT. Its amino acids are CASSLAVGEANEKLFF.